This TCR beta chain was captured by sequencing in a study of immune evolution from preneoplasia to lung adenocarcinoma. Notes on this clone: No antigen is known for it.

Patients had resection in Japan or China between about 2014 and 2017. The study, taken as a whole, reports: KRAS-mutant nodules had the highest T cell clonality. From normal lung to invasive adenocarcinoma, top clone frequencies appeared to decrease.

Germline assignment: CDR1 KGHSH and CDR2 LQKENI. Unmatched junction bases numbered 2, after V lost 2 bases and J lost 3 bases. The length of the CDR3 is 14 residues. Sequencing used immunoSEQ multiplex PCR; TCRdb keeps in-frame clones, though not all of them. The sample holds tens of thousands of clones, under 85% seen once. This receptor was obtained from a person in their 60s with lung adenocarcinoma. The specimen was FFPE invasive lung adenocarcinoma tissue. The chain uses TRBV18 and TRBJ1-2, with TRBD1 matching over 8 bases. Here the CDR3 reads CASSPTGQDYGYTF. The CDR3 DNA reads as TGTGCCAGCTCACCAACGGGACAGGACTATGGCTACACCTTC.